A single sample is the source of the 24 T cell receptor beta chains below, sequenced in a study of immune cell composition in non-small cell lung cancer. The table came from immunoSEQ multiplex PCR; TCRdb's copy has only in-frame clones and leaves some out. The sample lists 2,100 or so clones, about 81% occurring once. Normal lung was sampled as far from the tumour as possible, at least 3 cm. Sequencing used non-adjacent lung tissue. These TCRs come from a human donor with non-small cell lung cancer.

V is TRBV28 and J is TRBJ2-7, with TRBD2 identical over 15 bases. Germline CDR1 is MDHEN and CDR2 is SYDVKM. V shed 6 bases, J shed 4 bases, and the junction held 10 bases outside the gene matches. CDR3 length: 17 amino acids. CDR3 bases: TGTGCCAGCAGGCCGGGACTAGCGGGAGGCCGGGTTTACGAGCAGTACTTC. Its translation: CASRPGLAGGRVYEQYF.

The chain couples TRBV18 to TRBJ1-1, with D maybe TRBD1 (5 bases). Per germline, CDR1 KGHSH and CDR2 LQKENI. This CDR3 contains 13 residues. Trimming left V 4 bases short and J 4 bases short, with 10 bases between. As DNA, the CDR3 is TGTGCCAGCTCACGGGAGGGGACCACTGAAGCTTTCTTT. Its protein is CASSREGTTEAFF. Full variable domain (outside the CDR3, taken from reference TRBV18 and TRBJ1-1): NAGVMQNPRHLVRRRGQEARLRCSPMKGHSHVYWYRQLPEEGLKFMVYLQKENIIDESGMPKERFSAEFPKEGPSILRIQQVVRGDSAAYFCASSREGTTEAFFGQGTRLTVV.

This sequence joins TRBV7-8 and TRBJ2-1; 8 bases are shared with TRBD2. This CDR3 region has 16 residues. From germline, CDR1 is SGHVS and CDR2 FQNEAQ. With V trimmed by 5 bases and J by 0 bases, 6 bases remained unmatched. The CDR3 DNA sequence: TGTGCCAGCAGCCCTTCGGGGGGGAGCTCCTACAATGAGCAGTTCTTC. This sequence encodes CASSPSGGSSYNEQFF.

The gene calls are TRBV13 and TRBJ1-4; maybe TRBD1 (5 bases). Germline CDR1 and CDR2: PRHDT and FYEKMQ (reference sequence). The V gene lost 6 bases and the J gene lost 14 bases, with 22 bases spanning the gap. The CDR3 loop spans 14 amino acids. In DNA, the CDR3 is TGTGCCAGCAGGGTCAAGGGGCCGGAAAAGGCGCTGTTTTTT. Translated, it gives CASRVKGPEKALFF. Complete variable domain (other parts from reference TRBV13 and TRBJ1-4): AAGVIQSPRHLIKEKRETATLKCYPIPRHDTVYWYQQGPGQDPQFLISFYEKMQSDKGSIPDRFSAQQFSDYHSELNMSSLELGDSALYFCASRVKGPEKALFFGSGTQLSVL.

CDR3 sequence (DNA): TGCGCCAGCTCGGCGGGGACAGCCTTCTCTGGGGCCAACGTCCTGACTTTC. Encoded protein: CASSAGTAFSGANVLTF. The chain combines TRBV4-3 with TRBJ2-6, with a weak D call TRBD1 (7 bases). Germline loops: CDR1 LGHNA, CDR2 YSLEER. Trimming shortened V by 8 bases and J by 0 bases, and 17 bases separated the two germline ends. This CDR3 is built from 17 residues.

The chain combines TRBV28 with TRBJ1-1; no reliable D call. The germline V gene has CDR1 MDHEN and CDR2 SYDVKM. Trimming stripped 7 bases from V and 1 base from J, with 10 bases between. The CDR3 spans 13 residues. CDR3 coding DNA: TGTGCCAGCATGTTAACCGGGAACACTGAAGCTTTCTTT. It encodes CASMLTGNTEAFF.

In its sample, this clone is large. The chain couples TRBV29-1 to TRBJ1-4; 11 bases are a match to TRBD1. The CDR3 is 15 residues long. V trimming: 5 bases; J trimming: 4 bases; junction bases outside the gene matches: 6. Germline CDR1 reads SQVTM; CDR2 reads ANQGSEA. The DNA of the CDR3 is TGCAGCGTTCGGACAGGGGGCTTTGGTAATGAAAAACTGTTTTTT. Its translation: CSVRTGGFGNEKLFF.

The chain links TRBV7-3 to TRBJ1-6; D is perhaps TRBD1 (5 bases). This CDR3 contains 14 residues. Germline lookup yields CDR1 SGHTA and CDR2 FQGTGA. Trimming left V 1 base short and J 10 bases short, with 11 bases between. Here the CDR3 DNA reads TGTGCCAGCAGCTTAAAGGGGTCCGGCTCACCCCTCCACTTT. Its translation: CASSLKGSGSPLHF.

This rearrangement joins TRBV6-6 to TRBJ1-5; 10 nucleotides align to TRBD1. CDR1 is MNHNY and CDR2 is SVGAGI in the germline V gene (reference sequence). The CDR3 consists of 16 residues. V lost 0 bases, J lost 2 bases, and 1 base stayed unmatched. The CDR3 DNA reads as TGTGCCAGCAGTTACTCGACAGGGGGCGGCAATCAGCCCCAGCATTTT. This gives the protein CASSYSTGGGNQPQHF.

This clone was detected only a few times. The chain links TRBV2 to TRBJ2-7; TRBD1 might be the D (6 bases). The CDR3 runs to 15 residues. Trimming removed 2 bases at V and 3 bases at J, with 14 bases between. Germline loops: CDR1 SNHLY, CDR2 FYNNEI. As DNA, the CDR3 is TGTGCCAGCAGTGAAAACAGGGAACCCCACTACGAGCAGTACTTC. Translating gives CASSENREPHYEQYF.

A single count supports this clone. The rearrangement uses TRBV9 and TRBJ2-1; TRBD2 matches at 11 bases. J was trimmed by 8 bases and V by 4 bases; bases with no gene match: 11. CDR3 size: 16 residues. Germline lookup yields CDR1 SGDLS and CDR2 YYNGEE. DNA for the CDR3: TGTGCCAGCAGCCCACAATCCGGGACTAGCGGTTATGAGCAGTTCTTC. Protein: CASSPQSGTSGYEQFF.

The chain is built from TRBV7-3 and TRBJ1-1; TRBD1 is a possible D gene (5 bases). Deletions cut 6 bases from V and 1 base from J, with 9 bases between. Germline V gene lookup returns CDR1 SGHTA and CDR2 FQGTGA. The length of the CDR3 is 13 residues. CDR3 DNA sequence: TGTGCCAGCAGTTCCGGACAGAACACTGAAGCTTTCTTT. It translates to CASSSGQNTEAFF.

The genes are TRBV7-9 and TRBJ2-7; TRBD2 might be the D (5 bases). Deletions cut 8 bases from V and 0 bases from J, with 11 bases between. The CDR3 contains 13 residues. Germline lookup yields CDR1 SEHNR and CDR2 FQNEAQ (reference sequence). The CDR3 DNA reads TGTGCCAGCGGGGTTGGGAGCTCCTACGAGCAGTACTTC. This sequence encodes CASGVGSSYEQYF.

This sequence joins TRBV7-3 and TRBJ2-1; D is possibly TRBD2 (5 bases). Between the trimmed V and J ends, which lost 1 base and 4 bases, there was a span of 26 bases. This CDR3 is 20 amino acids long. CDR1 is SGHTA, CDR2 FQGTGA, per germline. The CDR3, as DNA: TGTGCCAGCAGCTTAAACCCCGGGTTTCTAGTTCCCGCGGGTTACAATGAGCAGTTCTTC. Residues: CASSLNPGFLVPAGYNEQFF. Full variable domain (rest looked up from reference TRBV7-3 and TRBJ2-1): GAGVSQTPSNKVTEKGKYVELRCDPISGHTALYWYRQSLGQGPEFLIYFQGTGAADDSGLPNDRFFAVRPEGSVSTLKIQRTERGDSAVYLCASSLNPGFLVPAGYNEQFFGPGTRLTVL.

The chain employs TRBV29-1 and TRBJ2-5; TRBD1 agrees at 12 bases. J lost 4 bases, V lost 3 bases, and 9 bases had no gene match. CDR3 length equals 16 residues. Germline V CDR1 and CDR2: SQVTM, ANQGSEA. CDR3 DNA: TGCAGCGTTGAGGGAATGGGACAGGGGGCAGGAGAGACCCAGTACTTC. Translating it yields CSVEGMGQGAGETQYF. Based on the CDR3 plus reference TRBV29-1 and TRBJ2-5, the full variable domain is SAVISQKPSRDICQRGTSLTIQCQVDSQVTMMFWYRQQPGQSLTLIATANQGSEATYESGFVIDKFPISRPNLTFSTLTVSNMSPEDSSIYLCSVEGMGQGAGETQYFGPGTRLLVL.

The rearrangement joins TRBV28 to TRBJ2-1; the D gene is possibly TRBD2 (6 bases). The germline V gene encodes CDR1 MDHEN and CDR2 SYDVKM. The CDR3 totals 14 residues. V was pared by 3 bases and J by 3 bases, with 9 bases between. The CDR3 is CASSFSSGYNEQFF. In nucleotides, the CDR3 is TGTGCCAGCAGTTTCAGTAGCGGCTACAATGAGCAGTTCTTC.

Only a few counts were recorded for this clone. The rearrangement joins TRBV7-3 to TRBJ2-1; D not certain. CDR3 length: 13 amino acids. In germline, CDR1 is SGHTA, CDR2 FQGTGA. The germline V and J ends were trimmed by 0 bases and 10 bases, with 10 bases remaining between them. The CDR3: CASSLTRLDEQFF. CDR3 bases: TGTGCCAGCAGCTTAACGAGGCTAGACGAGCAGTTCTTC.

The sample holds one count of this clone. The chain joins TRBV7-3 to TRBJ2-2; TRBD2 matches 11 bases. Germline values: CDR1 SGHTA, CDR2 FQGTGA. The length of the CDR3 is 18 residues. With 5 bases clipped from V and 2 bases from J, the junction kept 10 bases outside the gene matches. CDR3 DNA sequence: TGTGCCAGCAGCCCTGGACTTGGGACTAGCGGTAACACCGGGGAGCTGTTTTTT. Translation: CASSPGLGTSGNTGELFF.

The chain has TRBV6-1 and TRBJ1-5; unclear D gene. CDR1 and CDR2 from the germline V gene are MNHNS and SASEGT. The CDR3 runs 13 residues. Deletions cut 7 bases from V and 9 bases from J, with 16 bases between. The CDR3, as DNA: TGTGCCAGCACAGAGAGGGTCAATTTGCCCCAGCATTTT. This encodes CASTERVNLPQHF.

By share, this clone ranks as large (0.1 to 1%). The chain is built from TRBV2 and TRBJ1-3; TRBD1 might be the D (5 bases). Trimming left V 6 bases short and J 0 bases short, with 9 bases between. Germline V gene sequence: CDR1 SNHLY, CDR2 FYNNEI. The CDR3 spans 14 residues. CDR3 nucleotide sequence: TGTGCCAGCAGAGAACAGGCCTCTGGAAACACCATATATTTT. This sequence encodes CASREQASGNTIYF.

This sequence joins TRBV30 and TRBJ1-3; no firm D call. Germline loops: CDR1 GTSNPN, CDR2 SVGIG (reference sequence). The CDR3 runs to 16 residues. Trimming removed 0 bases from V and 2 bases from J, with 14 bases in between. In nucleotides, the CDR3 is TGTGCCTGGAGTGTAAGGCCTTTACAGCCTGGAAACACCATATATTTT. Encoded protein: CAWSVRPLQPGNTIYF.

The chain couples TRBV28 to TRBJ1-1; 7 bases agree with TRBD1. With 6 bases clipped from V and 6 bases from J, the junction kept 25 bases outside the gene matches. CDR3 size: 19 residues. Germline V CDR1 and CDR2: MDHEN, SYDVKM. In DNA, the CDR3 is TGTGCCAGCAGACCGCCCCCACAGGGGAGAGGTGGGGCTTGGTCTGAAGCTTTCTTT. Its translation: CASRPPPQGRGGAWSEAFF.

The chain uses TRBV28 and TRBJ1-1, with D uncertain. Germline assignment: CDR1 MDHEN and CDR2 SYDVKM. The CDR3 covers 14 residues. Trimming pared 3 bases from V and 7 bases from J, leaving 15 bases between. The CDR3 DNA sequence: TGTGCCAGCAGTTTCTGGCAGAGCGGGAATGAAGCTTTCTTT. This translates into CASSFWQSGNEAFF.

This clone was recorded a few times. Mismatch with germline at one junction end may stem from a read error. The rearrangement uses TRBV11-1 and TRBJ2-7; 10 positions match TRBD1. This CDR3 comprises 14 residues. Germline V gives CDR1 SGHAT, CDR2 FQDESV (reference sequence). As DNA, the CDR3 is TGTGCCAGCAGCAGACAGGGGGCTTCCTCCGAGCAGTACTTC. Translating it yields CASSRQGASSEQYF. Drawing the rest from reference TRBV11-1 and TRBJ2-7, the complete variable domain is EAEVAQSPRYKITEKSQAVAFWCDPISGHATLYWYRQILGQGPELLVQFQDESVVDDSQLPKDRFSAERLKGVDSTLKIQPAELGDSAMYLCASSRQGASSEQYFGPGTRLTVT.